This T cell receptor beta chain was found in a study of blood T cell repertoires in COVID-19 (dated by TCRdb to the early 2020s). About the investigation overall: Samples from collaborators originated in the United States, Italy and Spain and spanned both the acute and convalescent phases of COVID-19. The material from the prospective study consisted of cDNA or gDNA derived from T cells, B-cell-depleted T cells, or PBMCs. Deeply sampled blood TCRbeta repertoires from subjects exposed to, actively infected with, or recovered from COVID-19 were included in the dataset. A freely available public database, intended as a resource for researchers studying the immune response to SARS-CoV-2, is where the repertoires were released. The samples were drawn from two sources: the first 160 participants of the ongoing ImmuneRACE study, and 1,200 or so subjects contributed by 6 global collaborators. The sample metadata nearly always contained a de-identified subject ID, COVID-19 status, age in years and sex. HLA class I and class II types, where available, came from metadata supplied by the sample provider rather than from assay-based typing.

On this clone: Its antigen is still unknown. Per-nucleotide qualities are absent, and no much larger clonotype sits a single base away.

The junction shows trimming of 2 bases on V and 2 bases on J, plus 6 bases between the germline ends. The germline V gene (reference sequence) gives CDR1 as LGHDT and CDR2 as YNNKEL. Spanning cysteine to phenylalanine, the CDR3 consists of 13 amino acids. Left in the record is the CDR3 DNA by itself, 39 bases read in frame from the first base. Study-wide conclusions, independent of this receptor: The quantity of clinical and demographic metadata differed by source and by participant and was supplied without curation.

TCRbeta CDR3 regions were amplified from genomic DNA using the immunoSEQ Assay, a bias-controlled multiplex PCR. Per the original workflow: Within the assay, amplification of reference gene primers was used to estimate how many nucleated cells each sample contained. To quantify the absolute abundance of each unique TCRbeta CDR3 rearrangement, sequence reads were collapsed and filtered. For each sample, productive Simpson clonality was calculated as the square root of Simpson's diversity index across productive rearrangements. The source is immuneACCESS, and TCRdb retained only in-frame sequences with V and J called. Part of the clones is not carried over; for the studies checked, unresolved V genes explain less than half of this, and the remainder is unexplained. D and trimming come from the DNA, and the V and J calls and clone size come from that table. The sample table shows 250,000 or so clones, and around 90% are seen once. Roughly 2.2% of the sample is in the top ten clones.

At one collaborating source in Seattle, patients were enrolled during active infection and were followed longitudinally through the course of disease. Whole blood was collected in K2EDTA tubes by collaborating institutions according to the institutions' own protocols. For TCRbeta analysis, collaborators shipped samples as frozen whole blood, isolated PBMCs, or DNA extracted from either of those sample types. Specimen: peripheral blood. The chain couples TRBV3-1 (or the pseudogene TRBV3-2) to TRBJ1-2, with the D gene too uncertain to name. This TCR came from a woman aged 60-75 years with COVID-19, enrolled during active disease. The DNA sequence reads TGTGCCAGCAGCCAAACGGTGAACTATGGCTACACCTTC. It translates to CASSQTVNYGYTF.